This section outlines one TCR beta chain sequence together with its context. This clone's antigen is unknown. Base qualities are not at hand, and no much larger clone is one base apart. V gives up 1 base and J gives up 4 bases, and the segment between their germline ends measures 7 bases. The germline V gene supplies CDR1 KGHSH and CDR2 LQKENI. From cysteine to phenylalanine, the CDR3 is 13 amino acids long. Only CDR3 DNA remains: 39 bases, in frame from the first base. These data are taken from a study of beta chain features in type 1 diabetes listed by TCRdb under 2018. With respect to the entire study: Patients and healthy donors did not differ in mean age, gender distribution, total cell number or subset yield. A total of some 110 million sorted cells were examined across all samples, and the number of cells per subset was strongly correlated with RNA yield. The study compared the TCRB repertoires of sorted circulating CD4+ T cell subsets in recently diagnosed type 1 diabetes patients with those in matched healthy donors. Naive and central memory subsets were obtained from all 30 or so donors, but regulatory and stem cell-like memory subsets were isolated from only 8 patients and about 8 healthy donors.

The entire amount of isolated RNA was reverse transcribed using the High Capacity cDNA Reverse Transcription Kit, so the sequenced TCRB transcripts were expressed ones. Deep immunoSEQ sequencing was performed on naive, central memory and regulatory T cell samples, with an average of roughly 3.5 million total reads per sample. Sorted cells were lysed in RLT buffer, and RNA was extracted using DNase-treated RNeasy Micro or Mini kits according to cell number. Each cell subset was processed on its own to prevent cross-contamination, while patient and healthy donor samples were processed together. TCRB sequences were amplified from cDNA with the immunoSEQ multiplex PCR, producing 87-bp fragments spanning the CDR3 region. Amplicons were sequenced on the Illumina HiSeq platform. Processing in the source paper ran as follows. Synthetic template baselines were used to correct PCR bias computationally, reads within Hamming distance 2 were collapsed together, and singletons that could not be merged were discarded. Reads were aligned against IMGT so that V, D and J genes, CDR3 length and insertions or deletions at six rearrangement sites could be assigned. Clonotype counts were normalized to sorted cell number within each subset before computing true diversity and Gini coefficients with the tcR R package. Repertoire sharing was quantified using the overlap coefficient calculated on TCRB nucleotide sequences. The table was pulled from immuneACCESS by TCRdb, which kept in-frame rearrangements only. Such tables lose some clones; where checked, under half of the loss comes from unresolved V genes, and the rest has no known cause. D and trimming were read from the DNA, whereas the V and J calls and clone size are those reported in that table. The sample table contains approximately 150,000 clones; only one count was recorded for 13% of them. The ten largest clones represent roughly 1.3% of the sample.

Summary of the overall study and its limitations: At VDJ recombination sites, patients with type 1 diabetes made fewer insertions and deleted more nucleotides, a pattern implying thymic rearrangement abnormalities. Because small numbers of individuals were included in the HLA sub-analyses, any influence of HLA type on TCRB rearrangement was left unresolved. Shorter templates might be favored by PCR, yet because patient and control samples were amplified and corrected together, any such skew would affect both groups equally. Because cDNA was sequenced instead of genomic DNA, highly expressing activated cells could be over-represented, though the groups showed no difference in activation or CD3 levels. Type 1 diabetes patients showed a moderate but significant shortening of TCRB CDR3 length in all four CD4+ subsets. The naive, central memory and regulatory TCRB repertoires appeared to resemble one another more closely among patients than among healthy donors.

A single peripheral blood draw of around 0.11 L on average was collected from each donor into heparinised tubes. Using a panel that included CD45RO, CCR7, CD25, CD127, CD95 and CD27, naive, central memory, regulatory and stem cell-like memory CD4+ T cells were sorted on a BD FACSAria II. Purity was above 95% for every sorted population. PBMCs were separated immediately by Lymphoprep density gradient centrifugation and were stained directly, without being cultured. To minimize batch effects, samples were stained and sorted in pairs, one healthy donor with one patient per experiment. The TCR comes from a young man with type 1 diabetes. Source material: central memory CD4+ T cells from blood. The sequence links TRBV18 to TRBJ1-1, with the identity of the D gene unclear. The DNA sequence is given as TGTGCCAGCTCACCACTCGTTGTCACTGAAGCTTTCTTT. This encodes CASSPLVVTEAFF.